Described below is a single T cell receptor beta chain sequence and its context. Antigen unknown. The sample is drawn from a study of T cell responses to AZD1222 COVID-19 vaccine. General study results and limits: Two AZD1222 doses significantly raised spike-specific TCR breadth and depth over controls. Reportedly, close to half of spike-specific TCRs are directed against unmutated variant regions. Spike was spanned by vaccine-associated CD4 TCRs, with dominance at 160-218 and 743-854.

The table came from immunoSEQ multiplex PCR; TCRdb's copy has only in-frame clones and leaves some out. The sample records approximately 140,000 clones, 75% to 95% being singletons. The CDR3 spans 16 residues. Germline V gives CDR1 SGHRS, CDR2 YFSETQ. V was clipped by 1 base and J by 0 bases, with 12 bases between them. The rearrangement joins TRBV5-1 to TRBJ2-3; D gene uncertain. The input for sequencing was peripheral blood, taken 28 days after the second AZD1222 dose. This sequence was found in an adult who received the AZD1222 COVID-19 vaccine. The CDR3 nucleotides read TGCGCCAGCAGCTTGCCGACTCTCGGTAGCACAGATACGCAGTATTTT. Translating it yields CASSLPTLGSTDTQYF.